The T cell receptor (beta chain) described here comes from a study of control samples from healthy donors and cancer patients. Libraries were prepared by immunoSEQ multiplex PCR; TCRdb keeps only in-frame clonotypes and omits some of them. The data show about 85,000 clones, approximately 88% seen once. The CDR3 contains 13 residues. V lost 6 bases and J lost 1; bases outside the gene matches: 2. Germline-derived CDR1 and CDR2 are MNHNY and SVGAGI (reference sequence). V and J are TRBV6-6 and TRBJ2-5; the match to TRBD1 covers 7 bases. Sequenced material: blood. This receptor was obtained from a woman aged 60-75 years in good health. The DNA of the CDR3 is TGTGCCAGCAGGGGACAGACCCAAGAGACCCAGTACTTC. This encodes CASRGQTQETQYF.